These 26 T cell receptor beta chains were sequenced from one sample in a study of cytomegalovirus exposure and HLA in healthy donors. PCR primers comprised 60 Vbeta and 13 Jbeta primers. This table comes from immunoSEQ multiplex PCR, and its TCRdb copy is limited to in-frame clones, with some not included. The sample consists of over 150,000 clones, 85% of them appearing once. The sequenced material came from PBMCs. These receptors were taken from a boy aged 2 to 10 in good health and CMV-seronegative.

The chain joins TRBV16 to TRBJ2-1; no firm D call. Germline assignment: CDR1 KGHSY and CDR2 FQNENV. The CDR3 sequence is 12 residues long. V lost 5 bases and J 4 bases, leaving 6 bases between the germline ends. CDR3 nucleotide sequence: TGTGCCAGCAGCTCTCCTTACAATGAGCAGTTCTTC. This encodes CASSSPYNEQFF.

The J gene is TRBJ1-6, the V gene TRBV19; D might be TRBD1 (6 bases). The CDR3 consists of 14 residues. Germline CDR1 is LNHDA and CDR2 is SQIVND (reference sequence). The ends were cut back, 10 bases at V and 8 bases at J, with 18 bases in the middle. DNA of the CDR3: TGTGCCACCGGACAGCGGCTGGGTGATTCACCCCTCCACTTT. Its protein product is CATGQRLGDSPLHF.

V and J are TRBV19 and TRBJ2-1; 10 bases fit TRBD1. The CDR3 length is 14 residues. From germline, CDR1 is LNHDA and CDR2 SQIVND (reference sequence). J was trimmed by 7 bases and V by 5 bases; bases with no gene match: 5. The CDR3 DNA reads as TGTGCCAGTAGTGTGGACAGGGGGTCGAATGAGCAGTTCTTC. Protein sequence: CASSVDRGSNEQFF.

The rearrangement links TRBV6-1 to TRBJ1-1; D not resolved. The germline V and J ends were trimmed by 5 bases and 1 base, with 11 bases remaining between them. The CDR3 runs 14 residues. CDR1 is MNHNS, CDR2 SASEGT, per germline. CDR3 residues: CASSPRRENTEAFF. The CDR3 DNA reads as TGTGCCAGCAGTCCCCGTAGAGAGAACACTGAAGCTTTCTTT.

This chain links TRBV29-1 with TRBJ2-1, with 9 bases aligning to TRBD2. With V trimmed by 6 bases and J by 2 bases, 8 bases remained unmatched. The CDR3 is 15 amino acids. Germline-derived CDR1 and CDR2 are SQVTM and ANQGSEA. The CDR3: CSVFRRGGPYNEQFF. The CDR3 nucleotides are TGCAGCGTCTTTCGGCGGGGGGGCCCCTACAATGAGCAGTTCTTC.

Written as DNA, the CDR3 is TGTGCCAGCAGCTTAGATGGTAGCGGGGGAGAGACCCAGTACTTC. It encodes CASSLDGSGGETQYF. V and J are TRBV7-9 and TRBJ2-5; 9 bases match TRBD2. With V trimmed by 1 base and J by 4 bases, 4 bases remained unmatched. Germline V gene sequence: CDR1 SEHNR, CDR2 FQNEAQ (reference sequence). This CDR3 has 15 residues.

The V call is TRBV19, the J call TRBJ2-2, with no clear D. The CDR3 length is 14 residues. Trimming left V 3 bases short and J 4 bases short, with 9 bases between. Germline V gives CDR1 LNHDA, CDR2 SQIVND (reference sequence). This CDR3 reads CASSISPSTGELFF. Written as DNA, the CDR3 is TGTGCCAGTAGTATTAGTCCAAGCACCGGGGAGCTGTTTTTT.

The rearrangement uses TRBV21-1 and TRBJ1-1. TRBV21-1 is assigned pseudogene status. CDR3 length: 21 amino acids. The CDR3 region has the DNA TGTGCCAGCAGCAAAGGGTTATGGCGGAGGGGCCTCGCCCCAGGATACACTGAAGCTTTCTTT. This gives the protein CASSKGLWRRGLAPGYTEAFF.

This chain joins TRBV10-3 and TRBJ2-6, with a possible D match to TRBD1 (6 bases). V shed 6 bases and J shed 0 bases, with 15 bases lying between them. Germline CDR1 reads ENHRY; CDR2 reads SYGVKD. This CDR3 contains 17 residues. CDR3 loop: CAIRGTRGDSGANVLTF. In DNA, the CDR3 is TGTGCCATCAGGGGGACAAGGGGCGACTCTGGGGCCAACGTCCTGACTTTC.

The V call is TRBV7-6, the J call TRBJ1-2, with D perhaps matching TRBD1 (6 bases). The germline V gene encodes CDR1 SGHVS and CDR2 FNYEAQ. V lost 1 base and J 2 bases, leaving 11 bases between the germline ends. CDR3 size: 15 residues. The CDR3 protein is CASSLEAGANYGYTF. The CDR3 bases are TGTGCCAGCAGCTTAGAGGCAGGGGCCAACTATGGCTACACCTTC.

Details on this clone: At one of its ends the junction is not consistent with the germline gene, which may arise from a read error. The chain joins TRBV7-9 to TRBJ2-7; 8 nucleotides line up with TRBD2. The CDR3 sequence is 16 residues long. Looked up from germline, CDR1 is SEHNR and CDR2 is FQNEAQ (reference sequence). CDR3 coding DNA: TGTTCCAGCAGCTTATACCCGAAGCGGGAGTCTTACGAGCAGTACTTC. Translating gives CSSSLYPKRESYEQYF.

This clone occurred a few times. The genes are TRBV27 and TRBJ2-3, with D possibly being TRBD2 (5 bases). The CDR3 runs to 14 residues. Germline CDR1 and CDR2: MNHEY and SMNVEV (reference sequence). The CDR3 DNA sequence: TGTTCGACCGCCCTAGCCGAGTTTACAGATACGCAGTATTTT. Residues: CSTALAEFTDTQYF.

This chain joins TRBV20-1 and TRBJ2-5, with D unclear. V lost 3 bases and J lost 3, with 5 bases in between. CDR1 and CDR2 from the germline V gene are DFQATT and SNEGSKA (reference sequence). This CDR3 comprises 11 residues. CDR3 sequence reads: CSASLKETQYF. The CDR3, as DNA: TGCAGTGCTAGTTTAAAAGAGACCCAGTACTTC.

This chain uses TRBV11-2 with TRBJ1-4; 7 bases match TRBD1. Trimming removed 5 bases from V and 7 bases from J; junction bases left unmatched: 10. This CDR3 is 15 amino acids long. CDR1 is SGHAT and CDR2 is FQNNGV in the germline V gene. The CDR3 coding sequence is TGTGCCAGCAGCCTCGGGGACAGCCGATTTGAAAAACTGTTTTTT. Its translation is CASSLGDSRFEKLFF.

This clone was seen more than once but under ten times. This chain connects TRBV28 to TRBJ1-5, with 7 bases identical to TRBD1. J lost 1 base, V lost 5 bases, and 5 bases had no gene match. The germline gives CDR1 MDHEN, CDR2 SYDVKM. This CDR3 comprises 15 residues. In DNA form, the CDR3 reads TGTGCCAGCAGTAAGGGGGCTAGGAGCAATCAGCCCCAGCATTTT. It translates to CASSKGARSNQPQHF.

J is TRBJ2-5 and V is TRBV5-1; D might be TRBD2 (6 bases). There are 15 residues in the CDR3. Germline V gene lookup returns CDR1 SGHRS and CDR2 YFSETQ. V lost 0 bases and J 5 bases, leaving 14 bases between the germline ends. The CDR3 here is CASSLEGTASETQYF. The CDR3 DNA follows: TGCGCCAGCAGCTTGGAAGGGACTGCCTCTGAGACCCAGTACTTC.

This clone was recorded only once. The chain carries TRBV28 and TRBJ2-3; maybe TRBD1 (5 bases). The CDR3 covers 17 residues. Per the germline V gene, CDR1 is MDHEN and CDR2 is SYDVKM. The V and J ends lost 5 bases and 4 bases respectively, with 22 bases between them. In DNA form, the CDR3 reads TGTGCCAGCAGTAGCGTTGGGGCCAGTCCAATCGCAGATACGCAGTATTTT. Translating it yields CASSSVGASPIADTQYF.

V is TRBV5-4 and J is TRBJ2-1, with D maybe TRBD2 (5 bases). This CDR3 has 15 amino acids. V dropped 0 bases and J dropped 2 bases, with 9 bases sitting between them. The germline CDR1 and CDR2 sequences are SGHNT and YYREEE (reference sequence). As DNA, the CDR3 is TGTGCCAGCAGCTTGGATCTAGCAGCCTACAATGAGCAGTTCTTC. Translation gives CASSLDLAAYNEQFF.

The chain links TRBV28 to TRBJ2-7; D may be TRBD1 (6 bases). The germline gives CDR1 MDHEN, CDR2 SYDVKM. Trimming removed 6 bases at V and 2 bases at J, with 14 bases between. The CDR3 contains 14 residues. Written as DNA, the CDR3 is TGTGCCAGCAGAGACAGGACGTTTCCCTACGAGCAGTACTTC. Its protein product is CASRDRTFPYEQYF.

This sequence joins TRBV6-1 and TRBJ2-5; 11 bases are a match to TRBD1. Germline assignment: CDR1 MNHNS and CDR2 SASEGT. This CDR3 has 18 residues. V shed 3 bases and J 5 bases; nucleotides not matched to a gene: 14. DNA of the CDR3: TGTGCCAGCAGTGAGTCGGGGGGGACAGGGGGTTCCTGGGAGACCCAGTACTTC. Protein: CASSESGGTGGSWETQYF.

The CDR3 region is CASSLDVTSGNNEQFF. CDR3 DNA: TGCGCCAGCAGCTTGGACGTGACTAGCGGAAACAATGAGCAGTTCTTC. This chain joins TRBV5-1 and TRBJ2-1; 9 positions match TRBD2. V lost 0 bases, J lost 5 bases, and 6 bases stayed unmatched. CDR1 is SGHRS, CDR2 YFSETQ, per germline. The CDR3 spans 16 residues.

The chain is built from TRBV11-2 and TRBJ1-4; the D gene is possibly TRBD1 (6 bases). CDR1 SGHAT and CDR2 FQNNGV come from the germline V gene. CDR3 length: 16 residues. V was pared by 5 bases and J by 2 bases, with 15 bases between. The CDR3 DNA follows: TGTGCCAGCAGCCCCCCCCCAGGACAGACTAATGAAAAACTGTTTTTT. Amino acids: CASSPPPGQTNEKLFF.

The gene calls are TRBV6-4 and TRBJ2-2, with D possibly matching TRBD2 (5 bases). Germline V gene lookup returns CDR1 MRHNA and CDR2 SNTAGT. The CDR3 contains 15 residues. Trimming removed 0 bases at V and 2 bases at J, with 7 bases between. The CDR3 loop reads CASSDSGVNTGELFF. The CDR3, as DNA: TGTGCCAGCAGTGACTCCGGGGTAAACACCGGGGAGCTGTTTTTT.

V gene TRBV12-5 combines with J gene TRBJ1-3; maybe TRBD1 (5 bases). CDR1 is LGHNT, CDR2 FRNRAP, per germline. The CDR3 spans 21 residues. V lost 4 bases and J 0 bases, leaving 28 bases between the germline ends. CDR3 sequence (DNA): TGTGCTAGTGGTTCGACACAAAAAGAAGACTCCGACAGTCTCTCTGGAAACACCATATATTTT. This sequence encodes CASGSTQKEDSDSLSGNTIYF.

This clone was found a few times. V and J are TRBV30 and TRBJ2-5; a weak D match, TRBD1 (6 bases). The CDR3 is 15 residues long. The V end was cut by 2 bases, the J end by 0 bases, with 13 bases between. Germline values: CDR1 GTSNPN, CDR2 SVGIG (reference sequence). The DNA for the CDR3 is TGTGCCTGGAGTCTAGGGGGTTCGTACCAAGAGACCCAGTACTTC. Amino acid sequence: CAWSLGGSYQETQYF.

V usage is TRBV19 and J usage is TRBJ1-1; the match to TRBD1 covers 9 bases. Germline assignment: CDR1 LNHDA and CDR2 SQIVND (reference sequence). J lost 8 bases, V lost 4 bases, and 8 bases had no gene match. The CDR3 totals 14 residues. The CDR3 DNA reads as TGTGCCAGTAGTACCCCACAGGGGGCCCACGAAGCTTTCTTT. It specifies CASSTPQGAHEAFF.